The 9 T cell receptor beta chains listed next were all sequenced from one sample in a study of neoadjuvant nivolumab and ipilimumab in lung cancer. Produced via immunoSEQ multiplex PCR; TCRdb's table is partial and in-frame only. The table has 3,500 to 5,000 clones, about 80% seen once. This sample comprised peripheral blood, obtained after neoadjuvant nivolumab, alone or with ipilimumab, at or shortly before surgery. All receptors come from an adult with non-small cell lung cancer.

The chain recombines TRBV2 with TRBJ1-1; D possibly corresponds to TRBD1 (5 bases). The V end was cut by 6 bases, the J end by 3 bases, with 14 bases between. Germline values: CDR1 SNHLY, CDR2 FYNNEI. This CDR3 is built from 14 residues. CDR3 in DNA: TGTGCCAGCAGCGGGGGGTCAGGGTACACTGAAGCTTTCTTT. Its translation is CASSGGSGYTEAFF.

This rearrangement joins TRBV10-3 to TRBJ2-7, with D perhaps matching TRBD2 (6 bases). Deletions cut 4 bases from V and 3 bases from J, with 7 bases between. Germline-derived CDR1 and CDR2 are ENHRY and SYGVKD. The CDR3 has 12 residues. CDR3 protein: CAISAGDYEQYF. In DNA form, the CDR3 reads TGTGCCATCAGTGCGGGGGACTACGAGCAGTACTTC.

V usage is TRBV11-2 and J usage is TRBJ1-1, with D unresolved. Trimming pared 6 bases from V and 1 base from J, leaving 9 bases between. Germline CDR1 reads SGHAT; CDR2 reads FQNNGV. This CDR3 is built from 13 residues. The CDR3 coding sequence is TGTGCCAGCAGGTTGAACTGGAACACTGAAGCTTTCTTT. It specifies CASRLNWNTEAFF.

A few counts support this clone. The chain carries TRBV7-9 and TRBJ2-3; perhaps TRBD2 as D (6 bases). The CDR3 has 14 amino acids. Germline assignment: CDR1 SEHNR and CDR2 FQNEAQ (reference sequence). Between the trimmed V and J ends, which lost 4 bases and 6 bases, there was a span of 14 bases. The DNA for the CDR3 is TGTGCCAGCAGCTCCTACGCTGGGGGGGATACGCAGTATTTT. Its protein is CASSSYAGGDTQYF.

The CDR3 loop reads CSVSSGNQPQHF. CDR3 nucleotides: TGCAGCGTTTCAAGCGGCAATCAGCCCCAGCATTTT. V usage is TRBV29-1 and J usage is TRBJ1-5; D unresolved. The CDR3 sequence is 12 residues long. The germline V gene has CDR1 SQVTM and CDR2 ANQGSEA. Trimming removed 5 bases from V and 2 bases from J, with 7 bases in between.

The chain employs TRBV5-1 and TRBJ1-5; D gene uncertain. The germline gives CDR1 SGHRS, CDR2 YFSETQ. V lost 0 bases and J 5 bases, leaving 6 bases between the germline ends. The CDR3 consists of 13 residues. The CDR3, as DNA: TGCGCCAGCAGCTTGGGACCCGATCAGCCCCAGCATTTT. Translation: CASSLGPDQPQHF.

The chain has TRBV5-4 and TRBJ2-1; maybe TRBD1 (6 bases). Deletions cut 0 bases from V and 7 bases from J, with 17 bases between. The CDR3 totals 16 residues. CDR1 and CDR2 from the germline V gene are SGHNT and YYREEE (reference sequence). DNA of the CDR3: TGTGCCAGCAGCTTGGCCCAAACTAGGGGGAATAATGAGCAGTTCTTC. Translating gives CASSLAQTRGNNEQFF. Looking up the rest from reference TRBV5-4 and TRBJ2-1 gives the full variable domain: ETGVTQSPTHLIKTRGQQVTLRCSSQSGHNTVSWYQQALGQGPQFIFQYYREEENGRGNFPPRFSGLQFPNYSSELNVNALELDDSALYLCASSLAQTRGNNEQFFGPGTRLTVL.

There are a few counts of this clone. V and J are TRBV5-1 and TRBJ2-1; tentative D call: TRBD1 (6 bases). The germline CDR1 and CDR2 sequences are SGHRS and YFSETQ. The CDR3 covers 13 residues. Trimming cost V 6 bases and J 5 bases, with 12 bases left between them. CDR3 amino acids: CASKEQGDNEQFF. Written as DNA, the CDR3 is TGCGCCAGCAAGGAACAGGGAGACAATGAGCAGTTCTTC.

This sequence joins TRBV5-1 and TRBJ1-2; D unclear. V was cut by 5 bases and J by 8 bases, with 13 bases left in between. The V gene's germline CDR1 is SGHRS and CDR2 YFSETQ. There are 12 residues in the CDR3. CDR3 protein: CASRDLGEGYTF. For the CDR3, the DNA is TGCGCCAGCAGGGACCTCGGGGAGGGCTACACCTTC.